The 25 T cell receptor beta chains below were found in one sample sequenced in a study of T-cell memory formation after mild COVID-19 (dated by TCRdb to about 2021). The method behind the library was 5' RACE. The sequencer was an Illumina NovaSeq 6000. TCRdb passed the public sequencing reads through fastp at Q25 and MiXCR, retaining productive beta sequences. Every distinct CDR3 protein forms one entry, paired with its most common genes and DNA. The table for this sample lists about 350,000 distinct CDR3 sequences; 28% of them were counted only once. In total, the top ten clones hold around an eighth of the sample. The sequenced sample was PBMCs or a T cell subset sorted from them (not recorded which). The receptors originated from an adult woman who had mild COVID-19 (a few samples of this study predate the infection). The sample titles of this study are shuffled in the database, so cell type and time point are left out; the donor was told from shared clones.

The chain joins TRBV5-6 to TRBJ2-1; TRBD1 matches at 11 bases. Unmatched junction bases numbered 6, after V lost 4 bases and J lost 3 bases. Germline assignment: CDR1 SGHDT and CDR2 YYEEEE. This CDR3 has 16 residues. This CDR3 is CASSRGQGVSYNEQFF. CDR3 nucleotides: TGTGCCAGCAGCCGGGGACAGGGGGTGAGCTACAATGAGCAGTTCTTC.

The rearrangement uses TRBV4-2 and TRBJ1-5; D is ambiguous. The CDR3 is 15 residues long. Trimming took 7 bases from V and 6 from J, leaving 19 bases between them. Germline V lookup: CDR1 LGHNA, CDR2 YNFKEQ. CDR3 nucleotide sequence: TGTGCCAGCACCCGAGATTCCGGGTCGGGTCAGCCCCAGCATTTT. Residues: CASTRDSGSGQPQHF.

This clonotype occurred a few times. The chain recombines TRBV7-2 with TRBJ2-7; possible D gene TRBD1, 5 bases. Germline CDR1 reads SGHTA; CDR2 reads FQGNSA. V was clipped by 5 bases and J by 0 bases, with 17 bases between them. This CDR3 has 16 amino acids. CDR3 region: CASSLNGAWGSYEQYF. The CDR3 nucleotides read TGTGCCAGCAGCCTAAATGGGGCCTGGGGCTCCTACGAGCAGTACTTC. Complete variable domain (other parts from reference TRBV7-2 and TRBJ2-7): GAGVSQSPSNKVTEKGKDVELRCDPISGHTALYWYRQSLGQGLEFLIYFQGNSAPDKSGLPSDRFSAERTGGSVSTLTIQRTQQEDSAVYLCASSLNGAWGSYEQYFGPGTRLTVT.

This clonotype showed up just a few times. The chain recombines TRBV20-1 with TRBJ2-3, with 9 nucleotides matching TRBD2. Germline assignment: CDR1 DFQATT and CDR2 SNEGSKA (reference sequence). V lost 2 bases to trimming and J lost 8 bases; unmatched junction nucleotides: 2. The CDR3 loop spans 12 amino acids. CDR3 loop: CSARRTSATQYF. CDR3 DNA sequence: TGCAGTGCTAGACGGACTAGCGCTACGCAGTATTTT.

This clonotype occurred a few times. In DNA form, the CDR3 reads TGTGCCAGCTTGAAATTGTGGGAGGGAGATACGCAGTATTTT. Translating it yields CASLKLWEGDTQYF. This rearrangement joins TRBV2 to TRBJ2-3; 7 bases map to TRBD2. The CDR3 contains 14 residues. CDR1 is SNHLY and CDR2 is FYNNEI in the germline V gene. Trimming took 8 bases from V and 5 from J; bases not matched to a gene: 10.

This clonotype has more than one count but fewer than ten. The chain combines TRBV30 with TRBJ2-7, with D maybe TRBD2 (6 bases). The germline CDR1 and CDR2 sequences are GTSNPN and SVGIG (reference sequence). The CDR3 spans 15 residues. V lost 0 bases, J lost 9 bases, and 21 bases lay in between. The chain's CDR3 is CAWSVGGRPSGMQYF. The CDR3 bases are TGTGCCTGGAGTGTAGGTGGGAGGCCCTCTGGGATGCAGTACTTC.

This rearrangement joins TRBV20-1 to TRBJ1-5, with a tentative D call TRBD1 (6 bases). The germline V and J ends were trimmed by 1 base and 5 bases, with 15 bases remaining between them. Germline V gene sequence: CDR1 DFQATT, CDR2 SNEGSKA (reference sequence). The CDR3 is made up of 15 amino acids. CDR3 sequence reads: CSARGPARGYQPQHF. DNA for the CDR3: TGCAGTGCTAGAGGGCCGGCAAGGGGGTATCAGCCCCAGCATTTT.

Only a few counts were recorded for this clonotype. The chain combines TRBV4-3 with TRBJ2-7, with TRBD2 matching 10 bases. Germline trimming cut 1 base from V and 5 bases from J; bases unmatched to any gene: 5. Looked up from germline, CDR1 is LGHNA and CDR2 is YSLEER. CDR3 length equals 15 residues. Written as DNA, the CDR3 is TGCGCCAGCAGCCAAGTTGGGACTAGCGTCCACGAGCAGTACTTC. Its translation: CASSQVGTSVHEQYF.

In this sample, this clonotype turned up many times. V gene TRBV3-1 combines with J gene TRBJ2-7; D is undetermined. The CDR3 is made up of 15 amino acids. Germline V CDR1 and CDR2: LGHDT, YNNKEL (reference sequence). V shed 1 base and J shed 3 bases, with 13 bases lying between them. The CDR3 reads CASSQVLYPSYEQYF. CDR3 nucleotide sequence: TGTGCCAGCAGCCAAGTTCTCTACCCAAGCTACGAGCAGTACTTC.

The V and J genes are TRBV3-1 and TRBJ2-2, with D possibly being TRBD2 (5 bases). Germline-derived CDR1 and CDR2 are LGHDT and YNNKEL (reference sequence). The germline V and J ends were trimmed by 2 bases and 6 bases, with 13 bases remaining between them. The CDR3 is 15 residues long. CDR3: CASSQRGKVPGELFF. The CDR3, as DNA: TGTGCCAGCAGCCAACGAGGGAAAGTCCCCGGGGAGCTGTTTTTT.

The V gene is TRBV20-1, the J gene TRBJ2-1, with D possibly TRBD2 on 6 matching bases. This CDR3 spans 15 amino acids. Germline-derived CDR1 and CDR2 are DFQATT and SNEGSKA (reference sequence). V shed 2 bases and J shed 10 bases, with 21 bases lying between them. CDR3 region: CSARFSAGLVAEQFF. The CDR3 DNA is TGCAGTGCTAGATTTTCGGCGGGACTGGTGGCGGAGCAGTTCTTC.

This chain uses TRBV4-2 with TRBJ2-5, with 11 bases matching TRBD2. The CDR3 runs 18 residues. V lost 3 bases and J lost 4; bases outside the gene matches: 13. Looked up from germline, CDR1 is LGHNA and CDR2 is YNFKEQ. CDR3 in amino acids: CASSQQLNSGRAGETQYF. The CDR3 nucleotides are TGTGCCAGCAGCCAGCAGCTAAATAGCGGGAGGGCCGGAGAGACCCAGTACTTC.

The chain uses TRBV12-3 or TRBV12-4 and TRBJ1-1, with a possible D match to TRBD1 (5 bases). The CDR3 totals 14 residues. V shed 3 bases and J shed 4 bases, with 12 bases lying between them. The CDR3 DNA follows: TGTGCCAGCAGTTTTGGGGGAGGGTTCACTGAAGCTTTCTTT. Encoded protein: CASSFGGGFTEAFF.

CDR3 nucleotide sequence: TGTGCCAGCAGCCTACTCGGACTAGCGGGCCCCACAGATACGCAGTATTTT. Residues: CASSLLGLAGPTDTQYF. The chain couples TRBV7-6 to TRBJ2-3; TRBD2 aligns across 11 bases. CDR1 SGHVS and CDR2 FNYEAQ come from the germline V gene. With V trimmed by 5 bases and J by 2 bases, 9 bases remained unmatched. This CDR3 is built from 17 residues.

Points on this clonotype: Its ends do not fully match the called genes, so a read error is possible. As DNA, the CDR3 is TGTGCCAGCAGTGATGTTAGCGGGGCCTACAGTGAGCAGTTCTTC. Translation gives CASSDVSGAYSEQFF. The chain recombines TRBV2 with TRBJ2-1, with TRBD2 matching over 8 bases. Per germline, CDR1 SNHLY and CDR2 FYNNEI. This CDR3 has 15 amino acids.

The chain uses TRBV10-3 and TRBJ2-7; D is unclear. Germline V gene lookup returns CDR1 ENHRY and CDR2 SYGVKD. Trimming took 11 bases from V and 5 from J, leaving 25 bases between them. This CDR3 is built from 15 residues. The CDR3: CASETSPSGSNEQYF. The CDR3 DNA reads TGTGCCTCCGAGACCAGCCCTTCTGGATCGAACGAGCAGTACTTC.

The chain employs TRBV13 and TRBJ1-2; TRBD1 matches at 7 bases. The germline V gene has CDR1 PRHDT and CDR2 FYEKMQ (reference sequence). This CDR3 has 15 residues. Trimming cost V 0 bases and J 4 bases; bases outside gene matches: 5. The CDR3 DNA is TGTGCCAGCAGCTTAGGGCTGGGACAGACCTATGGCTACACCTTC. Translation: CASSLGLGQTYGYTF.

This clonotype was seen a few times. The V and J genes are TRBV6-5 and TRBJ2-2, with 13 bases identical to TRBD2. The CDR3 totals 16 residues. Looked up from germline, CDR1 is MNHEY and CDR2 is SVGAGI. J lost 7 bases, V lost 0 bases, and 2 bases had no gene match. The CDR3 here is CASSYSGTSGNGELFF. The CDR3 nucleotides are TGTGCCAGCAGTTACTCGGGGACTAGCGGGAACGGGGAGCTGTTTTTT.

V and J are TRBV5-6 and TRBJ2-7; D is possibly TRBD1 (5 bases). The CDR3 runs 15 residues. The germline V and J ends were trimmed by 0 bases and 9 bases, with 19 bases remaining between them. Germline values: CDR1 SGHDT, CDR2 YYEEEE. The CDR3: CASSLAVGPKQGQYF. The DNA for the CDR3 is TGTGCCAGCAGCTTGGCCGTGGGTCCGAAGCAGGGGCAGTACTTC.

This clonotype appeared a few times. The rearrangement uses TRBV5-1 and TRBJ2-7; D not certain. From germline, CDR1 is SGHRS and CDR2 YFSETQ. The V end lost 5 bases, the J end lost 2 bases, and 11 bases lay between the germline ends. The CDR3 covers 13 residues. The CDR3 sequence is CASSWQPPYEQYF. CDR3 in DNA: TGCGCCAGCAGTTGGCAGCCCCCCTACGAGCAGTACTTC.

This clonotype was found a few times. The chain carries TRBV3-1 and TRBJ2-3; D may be TRBD2 (5 bases). CDR1 is LGHDT and CDR2 is YNNKEL in the germline V gene (reference sequence). The ends were cut back, 0 bases at V and 4 bases at J, with 11 bases in the middle. The CDR3 contains 15 residues. The DNA of the CDR3 is TGTGCCAGCAGCCAAGATTGGGAGCGATCAGATACGCAGTATTTT. Translation gives CASSQDWERSDTQYF.

This clonotype occurred many times. The chain employs TRBV7-9 and TRBJ2-3; 11 bases are shared with TRBD2. CDR1 is SEHNR and CDR2 is FQNEAQ in the germline V gene (reference sequence). Unmatched junction bases numbered 14, after V lost 5 bases and J lost 7 bases. The CDR3 has 17 amino acids. The CDR3 spells CASSPTRLAGGENTQYF. The CDR3 region has the DNA TGTGCCAGCAGCCCAACCCGATTAGCGGGGGGGGAAAATACGCAGTATTTT.

This chain uses TRBV19 with TRBJ2-1; TRBD2 matches at 10 bases. CDR3 size: 16 residues. V was pared by 3 bases and J by 10 bases, with 12 bases of the junction left unmatched. Looked up from germline, CDR1 is LNHDA and CDR2 is SQIVND (reference sequence). In DNA form, the CDR3 reads TGTGCCAGTAGTATTCTCAATCTAGCGGGAGCCTGGGAGCAGTTCTTC. It specifies CASSILNLAGAWEQFF.

V and J are TRBV23-1 and TRBJ2-5, with D possibly matching TRBD1 (6 bases). TRBV23-1 is reported as an ORF; its role is uncertain. Trimming took off 5 bases at V and 3 bases at J, with 13 bases between the two ends. The CDR3 consists of 14 residues. CDR3 DNA sequence: TGCGCCAGCAGTTCCGGGACAAGAAAAGAGACCCAGTACTTC. It codes for CASSSGTRKETQYF.

The table lists this clonotype with a few counts. The chain has TRBV4-1 and TRBJ2-3; 7 bases align to TRBD2. Germline V gene data show CDR1 as MGHRA and CDR2 as YSYEKL. Trimming removed 4 bases from V and 1 base from J; junction bases left unmatched: 11. This CDR3 has 17 residues. CDR3 amino acids: CASSRPVGRGGTDTQYF. CDR3 nucleotide sequence: TGCGCCAGCAGCCGACCGGTAGGCCGGGGGGGCACAGATACGCAGTATTTT.